The 30 T cell receptor beta chains below were found in one sample sequenced in a study of blood T cell repertoires in COVID-19. Method: immunoSEQ multiplex PCR; TCRdb's copy keeps in-frame clones and lacks some. The profile shows 150,000 or so clones, 75% to 85% of them singletons. Sequenced material: peripheral blood. The receptors shown here come from a woman in her 70s with COVID-19, enrolled during active disease.

V is TRBV6-6 and J is TRBJ1-5, with TRBD1 as a possible D gene (6 bases). V lost 5 bases and J lost 2, with 13 bases in between. CDR1 and CDR2 (germline): MNHNY, SVGAGI (reference sequence). CDR3 length: 15 amino acids. CDR3 in amino acids: CASSNSQGRNQPQHF. DNA for the CDR3: TGTGCCAGCAGTAATTCGCAGGGGCGCAATCAGCCCCAGCATTTT.

This chain uses TRBV5-1 with TRBJ2-7; 8 bases map to TRBD1. The CDR3 is 15 residues long. V shed 3 bases and J 4 bases; nucleotides not matched to a gene: 9. Germline assignment: CDR1 SGHRS and CDR2 YFSETQ. CDR3: CASSYSGTGTYEQYF. The CDR3 DNA follows: TGCGCCAGCAGCTACTCCGGGACAGGAACTTACGAGCAGTACTTC.

The genes are TRBV2 and TRBJ2-2; maybe TRBD1 (5 bases). Looked up from germline, CDR1 is SNHLY and CDR2 is FYNNEI. The CDR3 sequence is 15 residues long. The V gene lost 2 bases and the J gene lost 4 bases, with 11 bases spanning the gap. CDR3 residues: CASSELGHLTGELFF. CDR3 coding DNA: TGTGCCAGCAGTGAATTGGGGCACCTCACCGGGGAGCTGTTTTTT.

This chain connects TRBV3-1 (or the pseudogene TRBV3-2) to TRBJ1-1, with D possibly being TRBD1 (6 bases). CDR1 is LGHDT and CDR2 is YNNKEL in the germline V gene (reference sequence). This CDR3 contains 14 residues. V lost 4 bases and J lost 1, with 10 bases in between. CDR3 bases: TGTGCCAGCAGCCCCTCACAGGGGAACACTGAAGCTTTCTTT. Amino acid sequence: CASSPSQGNTEAFF.

This chain uses TRBV6-5 with TRBJ1-6, with 9 positions matching TRBD1. The germline V gene has CDR1 MNHEY and CDR2 SVGAGI. The V gene end was trimmed by 5 bases and the J gene end by 9 bases; junction bases not matched to a gene: 8. CDR3 length equals 15 residues. The CDR3 DNA sequence: TGTGCCAGCAGTCCGTGGACAGGGGTAATTTCACCCCTCCACTTT. This codes for CASSPWTGVISPLHF.

The chain couples TRBV28 to TRBJ2-2, with a possible D match to TRBD2 (5 bases). V lost 4 bases and J lost 6, with 12 bases in between. Germline assignment: CDR1 MDHEN and CDR2 SYDVKM. This CDR3 has 14 amino acids. CDR3 DNA: TGTGCCAGCAGTTCCTCGGGCGGGTCCGGGGAGCTGTTTTTT. This sequence encodes CASSSSGGSGELFF.

The rearrangement links TRBV6-2 or TRBV6-3 to TRBJ2-5, with 7 bases aligning to TRBD1. J was trimmed by 1 base and V by 6 bases; bases with no gene match: 14. The length of the CDR3 is 17 residues. CDR1 and CDR2 from the germline V gene are MNHEY and SVGEGT. Here the CDR3 reads CASSPRGQTLFQETQYF. In DNA form, the CDR3 reads TGTGCCAGCAGCCCTAGGGGACAGACCCTCTTCCAAGAGACCCAGTACTTC.

This clone came up once. The chain carries TRBV14 and TRBJ2-3, with D perhaps matching TRBD2 (5 bases). The CDR3 totals 15 residues. Germline CDR1 and CDR2: SGHDN and FVKESK. V was trimmed by 1 base and J by 3 bases, leaving 11 bases between them. The DNA of the CDR3 is TGTGCCAGCAGCCAAGGAGGGAAGGCGACAGATACGCAGTATTTT. It specifies CASSQGGKATDTQYF.

CDR3 residues: CASSHGGRGSYEQYF. The CDR3 coding sequence is TGTGCCAGCAGTCACGGCGGCAGGGGCTCCTACGAGCAGTACTTC. The J gene is TRBJ2-7, the V gene TRBV6-2 or TRBV6-3; weak D call: TRBD1 (6 bases). V was clipped by 5 bases and J by 0 bases, with 14 bases between them. The CDR3 loop spans 15 amino acids. CDR1 is MNHEY, CDR2 SVGEGT, per germline.

V and J are TRBV5-6 and TRBJ2-7; D is undetermined. The V gene's germline CDR1 is SGHDT and CDR2 YYEEEE. There are 11 residues in the CDR3. The CDR3 region is CASSLARSISV. The CDR3 DNA sequence: TGTGCCAGCAGCTTGGCCAGGTCGATATCGGTC.

This clone appeared a single time. The V gene is TRBV19, the J gene TRBJ2-7, with TRBD1 matching over 8 bases. V dropped 5 bases and J dropped 0; count of bases not matched to a gene: 6. CDR1 and CDR2 (germline): LNHDA, SQIVND (reference sequence). CDR3 size: 15 residues. CDR3 nucleotide sequence: TGTGCCAGTAGTGCCCGGGACAGGCCCTCCTACGAGCAGTACTTC. Translation: CASSARDRPSYEQYF. The whole variable domain, filled in from reference TRBV19 and TRBJ2-7, reads DGGITQSPKYLFRKEGQNVTLSCEQNLNHDAMYWYRQDPGQGLRLIYYSQIVNDFQKGDIAEGYSVSREKKESFPLTVTSAQKNPTAFYLCASSARDRPSYEQYFGPGTRLTVT.

J is TRBJ2-1 and V is TRBV4-2; 7 bases line up with TRBD2. The ends lost 3 bases at V and 6 bases at J; junction bases unmatched: 5. The CDR3 runs to 14 residues. Germline V gene sequence: CDR1 LGHNA, CDR2 YNFKEQ. CDR3 protein: CASSHGLDFNEQFF. As DNA, the CDR3 is TGTGCCAGCAGCCACGGACTAGACTTCAATGAGCAGTTCTTC.

The chain has TRBV14 and TRBJ2-1, with D maybe TRBD2 (6 bases). Germline V lookup: CDR1 SGHDN, CDR2 FVKESK. The CDR3 runs to 14 residues. The V end was cut by 4 bases, the J end by 4 bases, with 11 bases between. CDR3 loop: CASSPGDWYNEQFF. The CDR3 nucleotides read TGTGCCAGCAGCCCTGGGGACTGGTACAATGAGCAGTTCTTC.

The V gene is TRBV25-1, the J gene TRBJ1-6; D is unresolved. This CDR3 region has 13 residues. V lost 3 bases to trimming and J lost 7 bases, with 7 bases between them. Germline CDR1 and CDR2: MGHDK and SYGVNS. The CDR3 is CASSDSGNSPLHF. DNA for the CDR3: TGTGCCAGCAGTGATTCGGGAAATTCACCCCTCCACTTT. The full variable domain, its missing parts supplied by reference TRBV25-1 and TRBJ1-6, is EADIYQTPRYLVIGTGKKITLECSQTMGHDKMYWYQQDPGMELHLIHYSYGVNSTEKGDLSSESTVSRIRTEHFPLTLESARPSHTSQYLCASSDSGNSPLHFGNGTRLTVT.

This clone was recorded once. The V call is TRBV12-3 or TRBV12-4, the J call TRBJ1-1, with TRBD1 matching 8 bases. The CDR3 is 12 amino acids. Losses at the gene ends were 9 bases for V and 5 bases for J; bases not matched to a gene: 5. The CDR3: CASWTGYTEAFF. DNA of the CDR3: TGTGCCAGTTGGACAGGGTATACTGAAGCTTTCTTT.

The chain employs TRBV5-6 and TRBJ2-7; D is unresolved. The CDR3 sequence is 14 residues long. The V and J ends lost 3 bases and 7 bases respectively, with 17 bases between them. The V gene's germline CDR1 is SGHDT and CDR2 YYEEEE. CDR3 region: CASSSSVRKLEQYF. CDR3 in DNA: TGTGCCAGCAGCTCCTCGGTACGAAAATTGGAGCAGTACTTC.

The chain couples TRBV6-5 to TRBJ1-2, with a weak D call TRBD1 (5 bases). V was cut by 5 bases and J by 0 bases, with 13 bases left in between. The CDR3 is made up of 15 amino acids. Germline values: CDR1 MNHEY, CDR2 SVGAGI. Written as DNA, the CDR3 is TGTGCCAGCAGTCATCAAGGGGCCTCTAACTATGGCTACACCTTC. Its protein product is CASSHQGASNYGYTF.

This clone has just a few counts. The chain joins TRBV6-6 to TRBJ1-3; the D gene is possibly TRBD1 (6 bases). The germline V gene has CDR1 MNHNY and CDR2 SVGAGI (reference sequence). The CDR3 loop spans 17 amino acids. Trimming left V 5 bases short and J 2 bases short, with 19 bases between. The DNA for the CDR3 is TGTGCCAGCAGTCTCATACAGGGATCAACGGCTGGAAACACCATATATTTT. Protein: CASSLIQGSTAGNTIYF.

This sequence joins TRBV18 and TRBJ2-1; TRBD2 matches 8 bases. This CDR3 is 15 amino acids long. CDR1 is KGHSH and CDR2 is LQKENI in the germline V gene. V gave up 6 bases and J gave up 7 bases; unmatched junction bases: 11. The CDR3 sequence is CASSPPGGVGNEQFF. The CDR3 nucleotides are TGTGCCAGCTCCCCCCCGGGGGGGGTGGGGAATGAGCAGTTCTTC.

The V gene is TRBV10-3, the J gene TRBJ1-2; 8 positions agree with TRBD1. The J segment lost 3 bases and the V segment lost 6 bases, leaving 9 bases of the junction unmatched. The CDR3 loop spans 15 amino acids. Germline V lookup: CDR1 ENHRY, CDR2 SYGVKD. The DNA of the CDR3 is TGTGCCATCAGCGACGGTGAGGGACAGGACTATGGCTACACCTTC. Translation: CAISDGEGQDYGYTF.

This chain connects TRBV9 to TRBJ1-4; D possibly corresponds to TRBD1 (5 bases). This CDR3 is built from 14 residues. Germline V gene sequence: CDR1 SGDLS, CDR2 YYNGEE. V was cut by 0 bases and J by 11 bases, with 14 bases left in between. The CDR3 spells CASSVDSGKEKLFF. In nucleotides, the CDR3 is TGTGCCAGCAGCGTAGACTCAGGGAAGGAGAAACTGTTTTTT. Looking up the rest from reference TRBV9 and TRBJ1-4 gives the full variable domain: DSGVTQTPKHLITATGQRVTLRCSPRSGDLSVYWYQQSLDQGLQFLIQYYNGEERAKGNILERFSAQQFPDLHSELNLSSLELGDSALYFCASSVDSGKEKLFFGSGTQLSVL.

The rearrangement joins TRBV5-4 to TRBJ1-2; a possible D gene is TRBD1 (5 bases). V was clipped by 0 bases and J by 8 bases, with 14 bases between them. CDR1 is SGHNT and CDR2 is YYREEE in the germline V gene (reference sequence). The CDR3 is 14 residues long. The DNA of the CDR3 is TGTGCCAGCAGCTTGGCCGGATCCAAGGGGGGCTACACCTTC. This codes for CASSLAGSKGGYTF.

The count of this clone is one. CDR3 DNA: TGTGCCAGCAGTGGACAGGCGACATGGCCCCAGCATTTT. It specifies CASSGQATWPQHF. V usage is TRBV6-4 and J usage is TRBJ1-5; the D gene is possibly TRBD1 (6 bases). The germline V and J ends were trimmed by 4 bases and 9 bases, with 13 bases remaining between them. This CDR3 spans 13 amino acids. Germline V CDR1 and CDR2: MRHNA, SNTAGT.

The chain couples TRBV30 to TRBJ1-2; 7 nucleotides align to TRBD1. The CDR3 has 14 residues. V trimming: 3 bases; J trimming: 4 bases; junction bases outside the gene matches: 8. The germline V gene has CDR1 GTSNPN and CDR2 SVGIG (reference sequence). This CDR3 is CAWRVYGDSYGYTF. Here the CDR3 DNA reads TGTGCCTGGAGGGTCTACGGGGACAGCTATGGCTACACCTTC.

V is TRBV6-5 and J is TRBJ2-5; possible D gene TRBD1, 6 bases. Germline CDR1 reads MNHEY; CDR2 reads SVGAGI. V was cut by 11 bases and J by 4 bases, with 8 bases left in between. The CDR3 contains 10 residues. CDR3 coding DNA: TGTGCCGGGGGCAGAGAGACCCAGTACTTC. Its translation: CAGGRETQYF.

The chain uses TRBV7-3 and TRBJ1-6, with TRBD1 identical over 7 bases. This CDR3 has 14 amino acids. V shed 4 bases, J shed 11 bases, and the junction held 8 bases outside the gene matches. Germline V gives CDR1 SGHTA, CDR2 FQGTGA. The CDR3 here is CASSSTGVKAPLHF. Written as DNA, the CDR3 is TGTGCCAGCAGCTCTACAGGGGTAAAGGCACCCCTCCACTTT.

The rearrangement joins TRBV6-2 or TRBV6-3 to TRBJ1-6; tentative D call: TRBD1 (5 bases). Looked up from germline, CDR1 is MNHEY and CDR2 is SVGEGT. Trimming stripped 4 bases from V and 10 bases from J, with 11 bases between. This CDR3 region has 13 residues. The CDR3 nucleotides are TGTGCCAGCAGTTCCCTGGGGGGATCACCCCTCCACTTT. The encoded protein is CASSSLGGSPLHF.

The chain links TRBV4-2 to TRBJ2-2, with D hard to call. The CDR3 runs to 15 residues. V was trimmed by 0 bases and J by 2 bases, leaving 7 bases between them. Germline V lookup: CDR1 LGHNA, CDR2 YNFKEQ. For the CDR3, the DNA is TGTGCCAGCAGCCAAGATAGCAGAAACACCGGGGAGCTGTTTTTT. Its translation is CASSQDSRNTGELFF.

This chain connects TRBV10-2 to TRBJ2-1; 11 positions match TRBD2. CDR1 WSHSY and CDR2 SAAADI come from the germline V gene. There are 13 residues in the CDR3. The trim removed 8 bases at V and 6 bases at J, leaving 3 bases unmatched. The CDR3 nucleotides are TGCGCCAGCGCTAGCGGGGGGTTCAATGAGCAGTTCTTC. Translated: CASASGGFNEQFF.

This clone has only a few counts. The genes are TRBV10-1 and TRBJ2-2; TRBD2 matches 12 bases. Per germline, CDR1 WNHNN and CDR2 SYGVQD (reference sequence). CDR3 length: 19 residues. With V trimmed by 3 bases and J by 0 bases, 8 bases remained unmatched. The CDR3, as DNA: TGCGCCAGCAGTGATTTGGAGACTAGCGGGGGCCCGAACACCGGGGAGCTGTTTTTT. Translating gives CASSDLETSGGPNTGELFF.